The rows below give T cell receptor beta chains drawn from one sample of a study of regulatory T cells in long-lasting Graves disease. TCRdb analysed the multiplex PCR reads with MiXCR anew, one entry per CDR3 protein. The table has roughly 560,000 distinct CDR3 sequences, about 15% seen once. This sample also belongs to another study, concerning T cells in Graves' hyperthyroidism and ophthalmopathy.

Material: peripheral blood mononuclear cells (PBMCs), obtained at new diagnosis, from a patient treated with antithyroid drugs. Source of these receptors: a woman aged 35-60 years with Graves disease. Each CDR3 is given with its conserved first and last residue. The order of the fields is clone size, J gene, V gene, CDR3 protein. A clone size is listed for some rows: how often the clone was seen (once, few, many), or a class if it is expanded.

>few|TRBJ1-5|TRBV19
CASSLLTGVNNQPQHF
>.|TRBJ1-4|TRBV25-1
CASSDSGKKLFF
>many|TRBJ2-5|TRBV2
CASSQERGGPETQYF
>many|TRBJ1-2|TRBV5-1
CASSWDGTGGGYGYTF
>.|TRBJ1-5|TRBV7-9
CASSLGQGASEQPQHF
>many|TRBJ2-7|TRBV3-1
CASSRAPGLAGEQYF
>.|TRBJ2-2|TRBV6-2/TRBV6-3
CASSSTGRRTGELFF
>many|TRBJ2-1|TRBV2
CASSEAPASNEQFF
>many|TRBJ2-2|TRBV12-5
CASGSLQGANTGELFF
>many|TRBJ1-1|TRBV6-2/TRBV6-3
CASSYADMNTEAFF
>few|TRBJ1-4|TRBV4-1
CASSQEAAPRRGEKLFF
>many|TRBJ2-7|TRBV20-1
CSARALTETYEQYF
>many|TRBJ2-7|TRBV6-1
CASSVRPSYEQYF
>.|TRBJ1-3|TRBV19
CASSIQRRDTIYF
>many|TRBJ1-4|TRBV30
CAWNGGGNEKLFF
>.|TRBJ1-4|TRBV30
CACQGSNEKLFF
>many|TRBJ2-7|TRBV7-6
CASSPDETASYEQYF
>many|TRBJ2-1|TRBV11-3
CASSIGGTEYNEQFF
>few|TRBJ2-5|TRBV2
CASSSWDRGGIQETQYF
>many|TRBJ1-2|TRBV5-5
CASSLEEGTRGYTF
>many|TRBJ1-1|TRBV6-1
CASRWAMNTEAFF
>many|TRBJ1-2|TRBV18
CASSPPQGTVGYTF
>.|TRBJ2-7|TRBV10-2
CASSESGQGFHEQYF
>many|TRBJ2-3|TRBV6-2/TRBV6-3
CASRHERRHTDTQYF
>.|TRBJ2-1|TRBV27
CASGQGPYNEQFF
>many|TRBJ1-1|TRBV3-1
CASSQEPGLNTEAFF
>.|TRBJ2-1|TRBV5-1
CASSLSGQNNEQFF
>few|TRBJ2-2|TRBV19
CASSTGGQVGGELFF
>.|TRBJ1-1|TRBV10-1
CASSEGRDTEAFF
>.|TRBJ1-1|TRBV5-1
CASSPAGGKAFF
>many|TRBJ1-2|TRBV28
CASSFPVGDSNYGYTF
>.|TRBJ2-7|TRBV18
CASSPQRGVDEQYF
>few|TRBJ2-5|TRBV4-2
CASSQDAAGGFFETQYF
>many|TRBJ1-1|TRBV9
CASSPPGSLNTEAFF
>many|TRBJ2-1|TRBV11-3
CASSLGPRDSYNEQFF
>many|TRBJ1-6|TRBV10-3
CAISRGQGLSNSPLHF
>.|TRBJ2-7|TRBV30
CAWSLGLAGLYEQYF
>.|TRBJ2-5|TRBV28
CASSLTSGYETQYF
>many|TRBJ2-5|TRBV7-8
CASSLGPGKETQYF
>.|TRBJ1-4|TRBV20-1
CSARDPTQSSEKLFF
>few|TRBJ1-1|TRBV20-1
CSASAPGGTEAFF
>few|TRBJ2-1|TRBV4-1
CASSQARASSYNEQFF
>.|TRBJ2-2|TRBV7-3
CASRRQGGGTGELFF
>few|TRBJ2-1|TRBV20-1
CSAREGGNEQFF
>many|TRBJ1-2|TRBV5-6
CASSLGIRDGYTF
>.|TRBJ1-5|TRBV5-1
CASSLIKGGLNQPQHF
>few|TRBJ2-1|TRBV19
CASSIGQGAGNEQFF
>few|TRBJ1-2|TRBV5-1
CASSFSRDSNYGYTF
>.|TRBJ2-1|TRBV6-9
CASSSPQGWGEQFF